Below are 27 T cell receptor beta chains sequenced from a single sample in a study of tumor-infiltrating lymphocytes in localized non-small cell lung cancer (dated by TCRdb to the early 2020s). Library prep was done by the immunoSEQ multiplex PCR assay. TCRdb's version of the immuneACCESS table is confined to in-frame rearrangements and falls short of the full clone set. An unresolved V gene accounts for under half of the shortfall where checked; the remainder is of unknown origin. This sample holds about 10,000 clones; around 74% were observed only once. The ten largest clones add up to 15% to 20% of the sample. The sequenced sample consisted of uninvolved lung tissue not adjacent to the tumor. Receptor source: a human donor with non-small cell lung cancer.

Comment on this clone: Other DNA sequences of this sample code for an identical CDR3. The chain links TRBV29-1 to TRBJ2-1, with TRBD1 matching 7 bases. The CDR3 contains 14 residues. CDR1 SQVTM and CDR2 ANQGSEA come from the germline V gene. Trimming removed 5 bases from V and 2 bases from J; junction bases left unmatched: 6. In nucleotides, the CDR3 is TGCAGCGTTTTAGGGCAGGGGGCCTACAATGAGCAGTTCTTC. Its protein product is CSVLGQGAYNEQFF.

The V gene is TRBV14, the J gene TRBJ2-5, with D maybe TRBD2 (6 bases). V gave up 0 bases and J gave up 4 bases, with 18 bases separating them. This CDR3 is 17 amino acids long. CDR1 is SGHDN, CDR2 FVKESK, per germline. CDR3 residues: CASSQDAGFTSSETQYF. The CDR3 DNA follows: TGTGCCAGCAGCCAAGATGCGGGGTTTACTAGCTCAGAGACCCAGTACTTC.

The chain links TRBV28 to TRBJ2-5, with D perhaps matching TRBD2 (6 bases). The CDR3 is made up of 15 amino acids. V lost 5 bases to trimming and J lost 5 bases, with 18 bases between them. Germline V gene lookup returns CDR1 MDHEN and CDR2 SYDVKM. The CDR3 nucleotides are TGTGCCAGCAGTCTCCACGACAGCAGCGGGGAGACCCAGTACTTC. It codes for CASSLHDSSGETQYF.

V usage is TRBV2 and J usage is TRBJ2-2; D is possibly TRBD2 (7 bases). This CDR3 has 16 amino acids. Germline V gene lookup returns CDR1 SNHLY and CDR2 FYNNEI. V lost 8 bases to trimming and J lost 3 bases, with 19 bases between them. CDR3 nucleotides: TGTGCCAGCGCAGGCCGGGGGGCCATCGACACCGGGGAGCTGTTTTTT. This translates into CASAGRGAIDTGELFF.

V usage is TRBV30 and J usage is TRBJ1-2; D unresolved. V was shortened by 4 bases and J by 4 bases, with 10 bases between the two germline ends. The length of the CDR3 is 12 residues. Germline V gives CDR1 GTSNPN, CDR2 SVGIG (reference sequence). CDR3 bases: TGTGCCTGGACTTACGACCCCTATGGCTACACCTTC. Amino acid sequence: CAWTYDPYGYTF.

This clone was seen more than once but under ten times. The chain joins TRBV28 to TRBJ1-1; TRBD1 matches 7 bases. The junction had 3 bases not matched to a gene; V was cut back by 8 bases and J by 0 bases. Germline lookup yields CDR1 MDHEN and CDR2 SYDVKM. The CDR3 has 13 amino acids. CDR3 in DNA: TGTGCCAGCGAGACAGGGATGAACACTGAAGCTTTCTTT. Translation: CASETGMNTEAFF.

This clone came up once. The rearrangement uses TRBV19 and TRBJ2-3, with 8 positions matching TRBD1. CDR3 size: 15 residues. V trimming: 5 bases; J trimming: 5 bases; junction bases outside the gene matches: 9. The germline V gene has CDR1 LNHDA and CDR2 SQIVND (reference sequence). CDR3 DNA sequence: TGTGCCAGTAGTTGGGCGGGACAGGATGGAGATACGCAGTATTTT. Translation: CASSWAGQDGDTQYF.

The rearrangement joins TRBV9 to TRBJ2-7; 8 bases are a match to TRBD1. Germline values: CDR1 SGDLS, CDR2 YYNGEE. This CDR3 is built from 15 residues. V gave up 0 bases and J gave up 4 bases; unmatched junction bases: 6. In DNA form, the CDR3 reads TGTGCCAGCAGCGTAGGGTCAGGGGGCGGGTACGAGCAGTACTTC. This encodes CASSVGSGGGYEQYF.

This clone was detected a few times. This CDR3 reads CASSEDRQETQYF. The CDR3 DNA is TGTGCCAGCAGCGAGGACAGACAAGAGACCCAGTACTTC. The chain uses TRBV5-4 and TRBJ2-5; a weak D match, TRBD1 (6 bases). This CDR3 contains 13 residues. Germline CDR1 is SGHNT and CDR2 is YYREEE (reference sequence). The germline V and J ends were trimmed by 4 bases and 2 bases, with 9 bases remaining between them. The whole variable domain, filled in from reference TRBV5-4 and TRBJ2-5, reads ETGVTQSPTHLIKTRGQQVTLRCSSQSGHNTVSWYQQALGQGPQFIFQYYREEENGRGNFPPRFSGLQFPNYSSELNVNALELDDSALYLCASSEDRQETQYFGPGTRLLVL.

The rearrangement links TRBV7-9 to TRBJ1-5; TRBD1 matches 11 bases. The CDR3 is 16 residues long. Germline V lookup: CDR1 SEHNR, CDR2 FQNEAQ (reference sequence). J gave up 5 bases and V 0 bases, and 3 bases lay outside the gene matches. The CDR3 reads CASSLAGTGGHQPQHF. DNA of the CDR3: TGTGCCAGCAGCTTAGCCGGGACAGGGGGGCATCAGCCCCAGCATTTT.

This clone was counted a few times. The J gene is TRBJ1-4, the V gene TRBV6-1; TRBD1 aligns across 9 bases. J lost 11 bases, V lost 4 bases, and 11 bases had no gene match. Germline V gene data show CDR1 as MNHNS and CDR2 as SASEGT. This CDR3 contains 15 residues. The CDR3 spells CASSGPDRGLWKLFF. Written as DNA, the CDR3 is TGTGCCAGCAGTGGCCCGGACAGGGGTTTGTGGAAACTGTTTTTT.

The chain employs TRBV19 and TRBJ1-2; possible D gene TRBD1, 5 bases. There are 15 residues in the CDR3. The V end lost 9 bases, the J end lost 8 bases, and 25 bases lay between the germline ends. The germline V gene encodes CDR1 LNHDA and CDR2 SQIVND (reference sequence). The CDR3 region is CASIPRAGRFSGYTF. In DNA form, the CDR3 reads TGTGCCAGCATTCCGAGGGCAGGGCGGTTCAGCGGCTACACCTTC.

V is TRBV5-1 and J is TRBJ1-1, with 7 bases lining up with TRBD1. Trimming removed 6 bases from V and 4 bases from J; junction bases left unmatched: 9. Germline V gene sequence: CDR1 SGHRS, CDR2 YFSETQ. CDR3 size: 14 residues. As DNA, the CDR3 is TGCGCCAGCACCCCTAGGGACAGCTTCACTGAAGCTTTCTTT. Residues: CASTPRDSFTEAFF.

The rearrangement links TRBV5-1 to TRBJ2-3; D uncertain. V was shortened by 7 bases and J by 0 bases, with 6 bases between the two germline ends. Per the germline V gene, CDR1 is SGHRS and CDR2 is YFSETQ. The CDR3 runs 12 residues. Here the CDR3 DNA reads TGCGCCAGCGGGTATAGCACAGATACGCAGTATTTT. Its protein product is CASGYSTDTQYF.

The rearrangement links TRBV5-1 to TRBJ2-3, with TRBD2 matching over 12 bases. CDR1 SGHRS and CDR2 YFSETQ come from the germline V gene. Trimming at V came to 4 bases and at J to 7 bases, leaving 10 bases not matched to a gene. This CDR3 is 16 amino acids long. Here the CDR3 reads CASSLTGTSGPHTQYF. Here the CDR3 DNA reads TGCGCCAGCAGCCTGACCGGGACTAGCGGGCCCCATACGCAGTATTTT. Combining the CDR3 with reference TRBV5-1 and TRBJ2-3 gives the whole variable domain KAGVTQTPRYLIKTRGQQVTLSCSPISGHRSVSWYQQTPGQGLQFLFEYFSETQRNKGNFPGRFSGRQFSNSRSEMNVSTLELGDSALYLCASSLTGTSGPHTQYFGPGTRLTVL.

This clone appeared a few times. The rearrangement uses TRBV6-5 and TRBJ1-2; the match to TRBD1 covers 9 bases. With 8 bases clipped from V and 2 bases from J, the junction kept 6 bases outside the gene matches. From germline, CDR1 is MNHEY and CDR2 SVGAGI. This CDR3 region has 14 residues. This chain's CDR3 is CASGGTGYNYGYTF. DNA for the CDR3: TGTGCCAGCGGCGGGACAGGGTACAACTATGGCTACACCTTC.

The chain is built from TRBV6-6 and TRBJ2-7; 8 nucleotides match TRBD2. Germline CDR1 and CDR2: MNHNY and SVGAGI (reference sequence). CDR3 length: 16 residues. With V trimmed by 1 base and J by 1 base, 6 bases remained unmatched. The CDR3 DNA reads TGTGCCAGCAGTTACTATCCGCGGGAGGTGTCCTACGAGCAGTACTTC. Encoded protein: CASSYYPREVSYEQYF.

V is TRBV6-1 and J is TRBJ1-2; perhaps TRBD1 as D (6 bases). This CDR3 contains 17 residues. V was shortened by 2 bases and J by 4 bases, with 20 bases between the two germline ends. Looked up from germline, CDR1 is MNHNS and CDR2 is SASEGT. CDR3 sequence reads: CASSELAGATPRYGYTF. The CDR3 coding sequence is TGTGCCAGCAGTGAATTGGCAGGGGCTACCCCCCGCTATGGCTACACCTTC.

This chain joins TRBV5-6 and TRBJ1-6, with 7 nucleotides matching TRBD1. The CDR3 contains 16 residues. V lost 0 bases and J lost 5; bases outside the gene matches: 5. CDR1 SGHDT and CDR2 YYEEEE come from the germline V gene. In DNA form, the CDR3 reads TGTGCCAGCAGCTTGGATACAGGGGTTGATAATTCACCCCTCCACTTT. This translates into CASSLDTGVDNSPLHF.

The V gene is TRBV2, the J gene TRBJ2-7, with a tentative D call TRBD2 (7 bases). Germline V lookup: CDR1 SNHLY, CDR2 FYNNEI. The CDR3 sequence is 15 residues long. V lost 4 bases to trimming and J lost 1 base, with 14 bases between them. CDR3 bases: TGTGCCAGCAGTGTAGGCGGGGGCAAATCCTACGAGCAGTACTTC. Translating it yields CASSVGGGKSYEQYF. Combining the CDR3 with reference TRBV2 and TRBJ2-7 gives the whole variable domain EPEVTQTPSHQVTQMGQEVILRCVPISNHLYFYWYRQILGQKVEFLVSFYNNEISEKSEIFDDQFSVERPDGSNFTLKIRSTKLEDSAMYFCASSVGGGKSYEQYFGPGTRLTVT.

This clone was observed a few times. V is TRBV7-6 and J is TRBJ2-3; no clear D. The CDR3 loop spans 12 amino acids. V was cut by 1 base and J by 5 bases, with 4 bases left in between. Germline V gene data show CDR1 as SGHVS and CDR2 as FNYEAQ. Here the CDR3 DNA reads TGTGCCAGCAGCTTAGTTGGAGATACGCAGTATTTT. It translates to CASSLVGDTQYF.

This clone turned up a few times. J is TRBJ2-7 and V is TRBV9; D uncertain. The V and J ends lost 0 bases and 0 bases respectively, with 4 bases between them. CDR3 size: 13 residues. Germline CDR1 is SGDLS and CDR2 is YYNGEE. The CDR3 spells CASSVDSSYEQYF. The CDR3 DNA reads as TGTGCCAGCAGCGTAGACAGCTCCTACGAGCAGTACTTC.

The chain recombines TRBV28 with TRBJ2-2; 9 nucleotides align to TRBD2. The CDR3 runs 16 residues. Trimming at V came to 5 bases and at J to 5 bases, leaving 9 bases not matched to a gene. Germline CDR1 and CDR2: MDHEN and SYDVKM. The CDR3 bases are TGTGCCAGCAGTACCCAAGCGGGAGGCAAGACCGGGGAGCTGTTTTTT. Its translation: CASSTQAGGKTGELFF.

The chain's CDR3 is CASSQKGYPLDEQYF. DNA for the CDR3: TGTGCCAGCAGTCAAAAGGGGTACCCTCTGGACGAGCAGTACTTC. The chain has TRBV6-5 and TRBJ2-7; the D gene is possibly TRBD1 (5 bases). The CDR3 sequence is 15 residues long. V was cut by 5 bases and J by 5 bases, with 19 bases left in between. Germline V lookup: CDR1 MNHEY, CDR2 SVGAGI.

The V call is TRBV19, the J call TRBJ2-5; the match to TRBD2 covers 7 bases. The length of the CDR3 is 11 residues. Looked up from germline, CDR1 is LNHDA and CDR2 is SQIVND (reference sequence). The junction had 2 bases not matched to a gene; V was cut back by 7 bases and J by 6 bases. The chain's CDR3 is CASTGGQTQYF. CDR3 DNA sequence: TGTGCCAGTACGGGAGGTCAGACCCAGTACTTC.

CDR3 residues: CASSYDESRPQHF. Here the CDR3 DNA reads TGTGCCAGCAGTTATGACGAAAGTCGGCCCCAGCATTTT. The chain is built from TRBV6-5 and TRBJ1-5; D is unclear. The CDR3 has 13 amino acids. V was clipped by 3 bases and J by 9 bases, with 12 bases between them. From germline, CDR1 is MNHEY and CDR2 SVGAGI.

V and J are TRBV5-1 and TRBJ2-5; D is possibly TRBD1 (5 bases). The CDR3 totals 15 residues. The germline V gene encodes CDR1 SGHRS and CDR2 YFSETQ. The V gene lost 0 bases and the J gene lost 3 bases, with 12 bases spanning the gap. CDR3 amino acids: CASSLVFGREETQYF. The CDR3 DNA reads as TGCGCCAGCAGCTTGGTATTCGGCAGGGAAGAGACCCAGTACTTC.